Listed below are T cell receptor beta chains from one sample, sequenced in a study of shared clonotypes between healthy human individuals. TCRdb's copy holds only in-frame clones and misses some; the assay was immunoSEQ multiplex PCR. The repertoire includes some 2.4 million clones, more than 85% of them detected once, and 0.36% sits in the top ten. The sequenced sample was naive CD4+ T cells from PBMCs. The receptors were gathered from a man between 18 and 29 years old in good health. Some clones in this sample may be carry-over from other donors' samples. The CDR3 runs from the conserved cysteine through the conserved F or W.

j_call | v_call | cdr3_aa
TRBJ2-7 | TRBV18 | CASSPSGDYEQYF
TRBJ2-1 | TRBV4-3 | CASSQEHSGRGNEQFF
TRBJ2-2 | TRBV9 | CASSPRGSGRRVGELFF
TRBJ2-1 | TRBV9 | CASSVVSSPPYNEQFF
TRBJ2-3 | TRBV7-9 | CASSWDRVTDTQYF
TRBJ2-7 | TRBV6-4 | CASSDPGDRGFYEQYF
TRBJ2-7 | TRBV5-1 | CASSSTGGSYEQYF
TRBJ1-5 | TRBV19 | CASKQDSNQPQHF
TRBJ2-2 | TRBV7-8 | CASSLAGLAGYTGELFF
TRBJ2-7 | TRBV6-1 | CASSSPGGYEQYF
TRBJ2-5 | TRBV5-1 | CASSGQGAKETQYF
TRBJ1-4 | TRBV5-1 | CASRQLGGEKLFF
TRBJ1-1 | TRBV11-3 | CASSGVSTEAFF
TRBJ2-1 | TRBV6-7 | CASSYTDRLYNEQFF
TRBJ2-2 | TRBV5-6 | CASSLRLAGNTGELFF
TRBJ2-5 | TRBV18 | CASSGGQFQETQYF
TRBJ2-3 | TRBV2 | CASSQTARGADTQYF
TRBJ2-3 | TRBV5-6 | CASSLPRGSTDTQYF
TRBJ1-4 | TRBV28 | CASSLELVDEKLFF
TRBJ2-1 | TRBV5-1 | CASSLEGGSNEQFF
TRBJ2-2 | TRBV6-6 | CASSYSSAGTGELFF
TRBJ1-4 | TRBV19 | CASSIGGSMGEKLFF
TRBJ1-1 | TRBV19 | CASSISDGGLSEAFF
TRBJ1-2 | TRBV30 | CAWTPENYGYTF
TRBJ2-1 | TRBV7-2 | CASSPSYNEQFF
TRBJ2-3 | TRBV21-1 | CASSRVSVIFGSGDTQYF
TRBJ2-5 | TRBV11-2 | CASSPDRVGQETQYF
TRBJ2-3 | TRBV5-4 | CASSPPGRGSDTQYF
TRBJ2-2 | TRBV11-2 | CASSLGRGTGELFF
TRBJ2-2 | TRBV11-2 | CASSPQIRNTGELFF
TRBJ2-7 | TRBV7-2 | CASSPSFSVYEQYF
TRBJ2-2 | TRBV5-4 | CASSPPTSGTAGELFF
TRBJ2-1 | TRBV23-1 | CAPPLAADEQFF
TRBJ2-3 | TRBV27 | CASSSWISGGTDTQYF
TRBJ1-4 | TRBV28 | CASSKAGQGSEKLFF
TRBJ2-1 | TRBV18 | CASSPGAGSYNEQFF
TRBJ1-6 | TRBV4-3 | CASSQGSQGGSPLHF
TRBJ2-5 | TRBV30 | CAWSVYWTSGAHQETQYF
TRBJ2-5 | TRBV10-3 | CAISGVVGQGQETQYF